The present T cell receptor beta chain was sequenced within a study of regulatory T cells in long-lasting Graves disease. The length of the CDR3 is 14 residues. The V gene's germline CDR1 is MNHNS and CDR2 SASEGT. V lost 6 bases to trimming and J lost 2 bases, with 11 bases between them. The time point denotes: persistent/refractory GD, antithyroid drugs over 5 years with positive TRAb. TCR sequences were obtained from RNA taken from PBMCs. Graves' disease diagnosis was established per American Thyroid Association guidelines. EDTA tubes collected 7.5 to 9.5 milliliters of peripheral blood. The study, taken as a whole, reports: Tissue studied was limited to peripheral blood, excluding thyroid tissue. TRBV28 was favored in persistent disease, as were TRBJ1-2 and TRBJ2-5.

CDR3 regions were amplified by Arm-PCR using iRepertoire HTBI primers to build TCR beta libraries. MiXCR, run by TCRdb on the multiplex PCR reads, gives a single entry per CDR3 protein. This sample yields over 450,000 distinct CDR3 sequences, of which 20% to 25% are seen a single time; about 7% belongs to the top ten. This clonotype was counted between two and nine times. Its target is unknown. This clonotype was obtained from a female donor with Graves disease. The source material was peripheral blood mononuclear cells (PBMCs), sampled when the disease was refractory, from a patient treated with antithyroid drugs. The gene calls are TRBV6-1 and TRBJ1-3; weak D call: TRBD1 (5 bases). The CDR3 region is CASRAREAGNTIYF. The CDR3 DNA reads TGTGCCAGCAGGGCCAGGGAGGCTGGAAACACCATATATTTT.